This T cell receptor (beta chain) comes out of a study of graft-versus-host responses after intestinal transplantation. Across the study: Recipients obtained multivisceral, liver-intestinal, or isolated intestinal transplants. Recipients were all induced with anti-thymocyte globulin, then given tacrolimus and steroids for two to three years.

The length of the CDR3 is 14 residues. V was pared by 3 bases and J by 4 bases, with 12 bases between. Per germline, CDR1 MNHNS and CDR2 SASEGT. Study-wide results and caveats: An association linked early post-transplant HvG declines with peak circulating GvH clone levels. Marrow from the recipient contained GvH clones, some of which had appeared first in ileum or blood.

The table came from immunoSEQ multiplex PCR; TCRdb's copy has only in-frame clones and leaves some out. The table shows 25,000 to 30,000 clones, with 82% occurring only once. Turning to this clone: Its antigen is unknown.

The chain links TRBV6-1 to TRBJ1-1, with a possible D match to TRBD1 (5 bases). Material: unstimulated CD4+ T cells sorted from spleen or lymph node cells, obtained before intestinal transplant. The sequence was obtained from a human donor who received an intestinal transplant. The CDR3 DNA is TGTGCCAGCAGTGATTCCAGAGGGGTCACTGAAGCTTTCTTT. This translates into CASSDSRGVTEAFF.